Sequencing of this T cell receptor beta chain was carried out in a study of T-cell reconstitution after alpha-beta-depleted transplantation in children. The germline V gene encodes CDR1 SGHDT and CDR2 YYEEEE. The ends were cut back, 1 base at V and 3 bases at J, with 22 bases in the middle. The length of the CDR3 is 18 residues. On this clonotype: The antigen is not known.

Study-level points and caveats: Several hundred rapidly expanded clones from non-depleted graft cells reportedly supplied alpha-beta T cells about two months post-transplant.

Researchers prepared the TCRbeta library using unique molecular identifiers, the study reports. TCRdb called the PCR reads again in MiXCR, with one record for every CDR3 protein. This table has approximately 800,000 distinct CDR3 sequences, approximately 15% appearing once. This sequence joins TRBV5-6 and TRBJ2-5; tentative D call: TRBD1 (5 bases). The clonotype was recovered from a male patient aged 10-17 years who had a stem cell transplant for acute lymphoblastic leukemia, so the T cells may come from the graft donor. Here the sequenced sample was PBMCs, mostly from graft donor cells, taken 360 days after TCRalphabeta/CD19-depleted stem cell transplant. CDR3 sequence (DNA): TGTGCCAGCAGCTTGATAGTGGGGTTGACAGCACCCAAAGAGACCCAGTACTTC. This encodes CASSLIVGLTAPKETQYF. The variable domain in full, with the rest retrieved from reference TRBV5-6 and TRBJ2-5, is DAGVTQSPTHLIKTRGQQVTLRCSPKSGHDTVSWYQQALGQGPQFIFQYYEEEERQRGNFPDRFSGHQFPNYSSELNVNALLLGDSALYLCASSLIVGLTAPKETQYFGPGTRLLVL.